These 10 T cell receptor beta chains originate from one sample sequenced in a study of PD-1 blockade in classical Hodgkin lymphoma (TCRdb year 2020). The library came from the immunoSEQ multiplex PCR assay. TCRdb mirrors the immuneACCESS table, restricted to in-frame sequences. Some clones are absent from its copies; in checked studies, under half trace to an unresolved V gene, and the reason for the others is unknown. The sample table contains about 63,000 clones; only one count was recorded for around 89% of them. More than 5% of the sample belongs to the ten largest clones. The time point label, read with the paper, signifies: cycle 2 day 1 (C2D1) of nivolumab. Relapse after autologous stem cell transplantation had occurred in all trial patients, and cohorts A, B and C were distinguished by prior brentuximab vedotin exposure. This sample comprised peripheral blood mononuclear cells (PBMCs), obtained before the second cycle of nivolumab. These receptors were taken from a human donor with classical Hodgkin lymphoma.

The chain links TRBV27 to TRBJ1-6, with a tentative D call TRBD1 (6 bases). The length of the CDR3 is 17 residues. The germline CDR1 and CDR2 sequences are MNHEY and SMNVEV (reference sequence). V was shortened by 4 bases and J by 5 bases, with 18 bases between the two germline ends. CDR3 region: CASSSVSYRDNNSPLHF. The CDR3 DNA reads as TGTGCCAGCAGTTCCGTATCCTACAGGGATAATAATTCACCCCTCCACTTT.

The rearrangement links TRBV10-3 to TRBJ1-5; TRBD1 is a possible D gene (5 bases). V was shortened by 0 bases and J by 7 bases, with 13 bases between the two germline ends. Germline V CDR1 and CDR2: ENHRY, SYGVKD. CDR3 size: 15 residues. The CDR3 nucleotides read TGTGCCATCAGTGAGTCGGGGCAGGGCGGCCAGCCCCAGCATTTT. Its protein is CAISESGQGGQPQHF.

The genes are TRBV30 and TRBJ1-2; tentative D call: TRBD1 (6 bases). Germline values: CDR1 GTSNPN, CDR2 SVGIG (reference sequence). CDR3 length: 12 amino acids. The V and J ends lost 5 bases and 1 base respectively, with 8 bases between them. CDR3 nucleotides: TGTGCCTGGTTACAGGGTAACTATGGCTACACCTTC. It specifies CAWLQGNYGYTF.

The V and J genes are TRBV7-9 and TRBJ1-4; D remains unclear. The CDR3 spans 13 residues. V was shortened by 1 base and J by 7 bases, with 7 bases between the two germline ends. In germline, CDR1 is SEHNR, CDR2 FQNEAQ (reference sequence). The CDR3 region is CASSLEFGEKLFF. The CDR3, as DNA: TGTGCCAGCAGCTTAGAGTTCGGTGAAAAACTGTTTTTT.

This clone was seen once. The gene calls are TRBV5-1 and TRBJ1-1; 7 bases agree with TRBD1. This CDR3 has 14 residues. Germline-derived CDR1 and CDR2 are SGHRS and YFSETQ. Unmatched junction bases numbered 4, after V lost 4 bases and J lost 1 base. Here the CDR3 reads CASSLGTANTEAFF. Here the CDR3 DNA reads TGCGCCAGCAGCCTAGGGACAGCGAACACTGAAGCTTTCTTT. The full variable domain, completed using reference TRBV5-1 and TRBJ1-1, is KAGVTQTPRYLIKTRGQQVTLSCSPISGHRSVSWYQQTPGQGLQFLFEYFSETQRNKGNFPGRFSGRQFSNSRSEMNVSTLELGDSALYLCASSLGTANTEAFFGQGTRLTVV.

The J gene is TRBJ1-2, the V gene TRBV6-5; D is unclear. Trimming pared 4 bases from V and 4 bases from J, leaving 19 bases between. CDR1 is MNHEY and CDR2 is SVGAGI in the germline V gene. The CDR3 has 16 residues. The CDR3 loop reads CASSSAELTWGYGYTF. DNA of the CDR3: TGTGCCAGCAGTTCCGCAGAGCTTACATGGGGCTATGGCTACACCTTC.

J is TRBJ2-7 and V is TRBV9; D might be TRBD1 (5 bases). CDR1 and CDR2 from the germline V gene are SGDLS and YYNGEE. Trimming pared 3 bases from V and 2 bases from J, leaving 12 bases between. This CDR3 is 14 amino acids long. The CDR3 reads CASSGKDSPYEQYF. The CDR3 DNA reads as TGTGCCAGCAGCGGGAAAGACAGCCCCTACGAGCAGTACTTC.

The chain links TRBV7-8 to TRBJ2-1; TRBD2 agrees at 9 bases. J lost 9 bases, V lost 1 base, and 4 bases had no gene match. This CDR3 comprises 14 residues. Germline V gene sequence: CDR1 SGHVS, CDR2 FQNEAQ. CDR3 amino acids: CASSLGGGAIEQFF. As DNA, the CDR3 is TGTGCCAGCAGCTTAGGCGGGGGGGCCATTGAGCAGTTCTTC.

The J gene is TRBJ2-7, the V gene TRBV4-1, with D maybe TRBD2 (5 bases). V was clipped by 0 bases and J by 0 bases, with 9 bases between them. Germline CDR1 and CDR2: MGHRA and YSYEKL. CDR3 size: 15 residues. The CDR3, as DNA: TGCGCCAGCAGCCAAGAAAAGAGGGACTCCTACGAGCAGTACTTC. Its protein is CASSQEKRDSYEQYF.

The chain's CDR3 is CASSPDRAGTEAFF. The CDR3 DNA follows: TGCGCCAGCAGCCCCGACAGGGCTGGCACTGAAGCTTTCTTT. The V and J genes are TRBV5-1 and TRBJ1-1; the match to TRBD1 covers 7 bases. In germline, CDR1 is SGHRS, CDR2 YFSETQ. J was trimmed by 4 bases and V by 4 bases; bases with no gene match: 7. CDR3 length: 14 residues. Full variable domain (rest looked up from reference TRBV5-1 and TRBJ1-1): KAGVTQTPRYLIKTRGQQVTLSCSPISGHRSVSWYQQTPGQGLQFLFEYFSETQRNKGNFPGRFSGRQFSNSRSEMNVSTLELGDSALYLCASSPDRAGTEAFFGQGTRLTVV.